This record concerns one T cell receptor beta chain sequence. Its target is not known. The authors ran a second PCR of roughly 6 to 12 cycles using a sample-barcoded 5' primer and a J-beta primer mix. MiXCR, applied by TCRdb to the 5' RACE reads, yields one record per CDR3 protein. The sample consists of around 970,000 distinct CDR3 sequences, just over 50% of them appearing once. Germline loops: CDR1 MGHRA, CDR2 YSYEKL. Unmatched junction bases numbered 8, after V lost 3 bases and J lost 4 bases. This CDR3 is 16 amino acids long. These data belong to a study of blood T cells in healthy people across ages. Whole-study results and caveats: Estimates of total diversity, which came from one million sequenced T cells, were considered to be underestimates.

The rearrangement joins TRBV4-1 to TRBJ2-7; 11 nucleotides line up with TRBD2. The receptor comes from a woman aged 60 to 75 in good health. Sequences were obtained from blood. The chain's CDR3 is CASSQDPSGRRYEQYF. The CDR3 DNA follows: TGCGCCAGCAGCCAGGATCCTAGCGGGAGGAGGTACGAGCAGTACTTC.